The T cell receptor (beta chain) under discussion was sequenced for a study of OX40 agonist ivuxolimab in advanced cancers. As for the study more broadly: Ivuxolimab was an agonistic, fully human IgG2 monoclonal antibody directed against OX40 (CD134), a costimulatory receptor. Intravenous ivuxolimab was administered to patients every 2 weeks at six dose levels: 0.01, 0.1, 0.3, 1.5, 3 and 10 mg/kg. Peripheral TCRbeta sequencing aimed to test whether ivuxolimab altered TCR sequence diversity and caused clonal T-cell expansion. The dose-escalation cohort was 80% to 90% male with a mean age of approximately 60 years, ranging from 23 to 79. Of the roughly 52 dose-escalation patients, hepatocellular carcinoma was present in approximately 20, melanoma in around 15, renal cell carcinoma in 9 and head and neck cancer in 9. Patients were allowed to have had prior anti-PD-1, anti-PD-L1 or anti-CTLA-4 therapy, and approximately 39% of the dose-escalation patients had been treated with checkpoint inhibitors. The monotherapy dose-escalation portion (N ≈ 56 patients) of the phase I ivuxolimab trial is reported in the paper. Partial responses were achieved by three dose-escalation patients, of whom one had hepatocellular carcinoma and two had cutaneous melanoma.

Worth noting for this clone: Its antigen is still unknown. Within one base of it there is no much larger clone, and no base qualities were kept.

The trial excluded patients who had a history of autoimmune disease or who were on systemic immunosuppression. Peripheral blood for TCR sequencing was collected from all dose cohorts at baseline, on cycle 4 day 1, and on cycle 7 day 1. The samples were taken from a phase I, first-in-human, multicenter, open-label dose-escalation trial of ivuxolimab. Adults with locally advanced or metastatic head and neck squamous cell, hepatocellular, melanoma or renal cell carcinoma were enrolled in the trial. Before TCR sequencing, CD4+ T cells and CD8+ T cells from peripheral blood were sorted into separate populations. What the work shows at the level of the full study, not this receptor alone: On average, CD8+ T cells showed more expanded clones than CD4+ T cells after ivuxolimab. Low levels of normalized T-cell clonal expansion were also seen in some patients who did not respond. Antigen specificity was not determined for the clonally expanded peripheral T cells. At doses of 0.1 to 3.0 mg/kg, clonal expansion of both CD4+ and CD8+ T cells in blood was seen between baseline and week 6. Partial responders in the 0.1-3.0 mg/kg groups had among the lowest normalized peripheral clonal expansion, especially among CD8+ T cells.

Genomic DNA was extracted from sorted cells for sequencing of the TCRbeta CDR3 region. The immunoSEQ Assay was used to sequence the TCRbeta CDR3 regions. TCRdb carries this immuneACCESS record with in-frame sequences only. Its versions omit some clonotypes, under half of them owing to an unresolved V gene in the studies checked, with the rest unexplained. For this sample there are 100,000 or so clones; approximately 94% appear just once. The ten largest clones take up more than 0.15% of the sample. The TCR comes from an adult with an advanced solid tumor such as melanoma, head and neck, liver or kidney cancer. The specimen comprised CD4+ or CD8+ T cells sorted from blood, sampled in a trial of the OX40 agonist ivuxolimab.

The CDR3 protein is CASSLGQDSNQPQHF. The nucleotides are TGTGCCAGCAGCTTGGGGCAGGATAGCAATCAGCCCCAGCATTTT. The chain links TRBV5-5 with TRBJ1-5, with the D gene too uncertain to name. The trim is 0 bases for V and 0 bases for J, with a gap of 7 bases between the germline ends. Via the germline V gene (reference sequence), CDR1 is SGHKS and CDR2 YYEKEE. From the cysteine through the phenylalanine, the CDR3 covers 15 amino acids. Just the 45-base CDR3 DNA is kept, in frame starting at base 1.